This T cell receptor (beta chain) appears in the sequencing data of a study of shared clonotypes between healthy human individuals (dated by TCRdb to between 2020 and 2021). The study in broad terms: Three men and a couple of women, aged 18 to 49 years, made up the cohort. Per donor, three plates each were used for CD4 naive and CD4 memory, two for CD8 naive, and one for CD8 memory. Blood TCR repertoires of 5 or 6 healthy adults were deeply sequenced to estimate repertoire size and the extent of clonotype sharing between individuals. Different laboratories and diverse techniques were used to prepare libraries and sequence TCR repertoires, to increase sequencing depth and limit assay-specific biases. Each donor's leukapheresis produced roughly between roughly 0.9 and 8.9 billion PBMCs. Paper-wide results and their limitations: The genetic and exposure-history diversity represented was limited by the small number of donors. Only blood was sampled, and tissue TCR repertoires likely differ from those in blood. When a handful of donors were compared, the shared fraction of clonotypes was around 5% for naive CD4, 3% to 4% for naive CD8, about 2.5% for memory CD4, and 0.35% to 0.4% for memory CD8. Based on pairwise subsampling, the degree of clonotype sharing among donors was expected to be affected by sequencing depth. Rarefaction of sorted-subset datasets indicated incomplete sequencing despite the large sequencing depth. Naive subsets generally had larger estimated clonotype richness than memory subsets. Compared with non-shared clonotypes, clonotypes shared by all four sorted-subset donors had higher generation probabilities.

TCR CDR3 regions were amplified from genomic DNA by multiplex PCR using the deep immunoSEQ assay. Extracted genomic DNA from each cell subset was spread evenly across all wells of several immunoSEQ 96-well plates, with each plate serving as a replicate. For sorted subsets, around 200 ng genomic DNA, equal to about 30,000 T cell genomes, was loaded into each replicate PCR. Purified libraries were measured with a Qubit 3.0 fluorometer, size-checked on a Bioanalyzer 2100, and measured again with the KAPA Library Quantification kit. Every immunoSEQ 96-well plate was sequenced on a separate single-read 150-cycle Illumina NextSeq 550 flow cell. The original methods were these. Because the immunoSEQ output included only junctional sequences and no quality scores, the filtering could not be the same as the filtering used for full-length reads. Sequences were annotated with PyIR, a Python wrapper for IgBLAST v1.9, using IMGT germline references to assign V/J genes and CDR3. Reads were removed for weak V/J assignments (E-value above 1e-6), missing CDR3, stop codons, out-of-frame junctions, or ambiguous translated residues. A V3J clonotype was defined by an identical inferred V gene, J gene, and CDR3 amino acid sequence. Percentage overlap between repertoires was calculated by dividing the number of shared unique clonotypes by the size of the smaller repertoire. Repertoire richness was assessed with RTK rarefaction, the Chao1 estimator, and Recon v2.1 estimates of unobserved clonotypes. For all TCRbeta clonotypes obtained by the gDNA method from four donors, generation probabilities were computed with OLGA. TCRdb retrieved this table from immuneACCESS and kept in-frame rearrangements only. Not all clones are present; in checked studies, unresolved V genes account for under half, and no reason is known for the remainder. From that table come the V and J calls and clone size; the DNA was used to work out D and trimming. The sample profile shows about 300,000 clones; less than 85% of them were found once. Over 9% of the sample goes to the ten largest clones.

Healthy HIV-negative adults with no recently reported acute infections or vaccinations were included as donors. All donors were Caucasian adults living in Nashville, Tennessee, USA. Magnetic negative selection was used to enrich CD4+ T cells, after which naive cells were positively selected on CD45RA and the negative fraction became the memory subset. Blood was obtained by leukapheresis, after which PBMCs were separated by Ficoll-Histopaque density gradient centrifugation and cryopreserved in liquid nitrogen vapor phase. Purity and quantity of every magnetically sorted T cell population were checked by analytical flow cytometry. Genomic DNA was isolated from each sorted fraction and quantified by UV absorbance on a Nanodrop 2000c. The CDR3, cysteine through phenylalanine, is 13 amino acids long. The entry retains the CDR3 DNA only, 39 bases that are in frame from base 1. According to the germline V gene (reference sequence), CDR1 reads WNHNN and CDR2 reads SYGVQD. V loses 4 bases, J loses 3 bases, and the germline ends lie 9 bases apart.

With respect to this clone: Its antigen remains unidentified. Base quality data are lacking; no much larger clone is found one base away.

The sequence links TRBV10-1 to TRBJ1-1; no D gene call is confident. This TCR was recovered from a man aged 30-40 years in good health. Source material: memory CD4+ T cells sorted from blood. This specimen's cell subset or site label, per the study, means: CD45RA-negative fraction. At the DNA level, the sequence is TGCGCCAGCAGTGTCGGCGTCGACACTGAAGCTTTCTTT. Protein translation: CASSVGVDTEAFF.